The sequence of this T cell receptor beta chain was determined in a study of T-cell memory formation after mild COVID-19. At the level of the study: There were largely donor-specific TCR clusters.

This clonotype appeared many times. V trimming: 6 bases; J trimming: 1 base; junction bases outside the gene matches: 1. The CDR3 spans 13 residues. Germline lookup yields CDR1 LGHNA and CDR2 YNFKEQ. Constant-segment primers and 5'RACE yielded cDNA libraries for TCR alpha and TCR beta, each carrying sample barcodes and UMIs. TCRdb re-called the 5' RACE reads through MiXCR, storing one row per CDR3 protein. Among roughly 450,000 distinct CDR3 sequences listed, about 20% were seen once. What was sequenced was PBMCs or a T cell subset sorted from them (not recorded which). This TCR came from an adult woman who had mild COVID-19 (a few samples of this study predate the infection). Cell type and time point are not known. The V gene is TRBV4-2, the J gene TRBJ2-5; 8 bases are a match to TRBD1. In DNA, the CDR3 is TGTGCCAGCAGAACAGGGGGCCAAGAGACCCAGTACTTC. Translating it yields CASRTGGQETQYF.